This T cell receptor beta chain originates from a study of T cell clusters in autoimmune cytopenias. Germline assignment: CDR1 GTSNPN and CDR2 SVGIG (reference sequence). This CDR3 contains 14 residues. Each sample's input was roughly 250 ng genomic DNA, 38,000 or so genome equivalents. Study-wide findings and caveats: The T cell clusters came from computational analysis alone and lack functional validation.

This clonotype shows up as medium-sized by frequency. Its target is not known. One tube held mixed TRB-A and TRB-B primer pools for touch-down PCR. TCRdb reanalyzed the multiplex PCR reads and collapses them to one entry per CDR3 protein, without DNA. Listed are several thousand distinct CDR3 sequences; 15% to 20% falls within the top ten. Sequencing used peripheral blood. This sequence was found in a human donor with an autoimmune cytopenia or autoimmune hepatitis (not recorded which). This sequence joins TRBV30 and TRBJ1-4; there is no DNA to check the TCRdb D call of TRBD1. The CDR3 loop reads CAWMGGQKGEKLFF.